This is a list of T cell receptor beta chains from one sample in a study of T cells in Graves' hyperthyroidism and ophthalmopathy. TCRdb redid the calling of the multiplex PCR reads with MiXCR, one entry per CDR3 protein. The sample records hundreds of thousands of distinct CDR3 sequences, roughly 40% being singletons. Sequences were obtained from blood. The receptors stem from a man between 18 and 29 years old with Graves' hyperthyroidism. Each CDR3 is given with its conserved first and last residue. The D gene is left open where the match is weak. Size values are once, few and many counts, or a class for expanded clones, and some rows have none.

>TRBV12-3/TRBV12-4|NA|11|TRBJ1-1|NA
TGTGCCAGCAGCAAGTCCTTTGAAGCTTTCTTT
CASSKSFEAFF
>TRBV6-4|NA|14|TRBJ2-7|NA
TGTGCCAGCAGTGACCCAGGGAGAGGATACGAGCAGTACTTC
CASSDPGRGYEQYF
>TRBV12-3/TRBV12-4|NA|14|TRBJ2-2|NA
TGTGCCAGCAGCCAAGGGTCTGGACTCGGGGAGCTGTTTTTT
CASSQGSGLGELFF
>TRBV12-3/TRBV12-4|NA|12|TRBJ1-2|NA
TGTGCCAGCAGTTTCGGCGGCGCTGGAAACACCTTC
CASSFGGAGNTF
>TRBV29-1|once|12|TRBJ1-1|NA
TGCAGCTTAGAGCAGGGATGGACTGAAGCTTTCTTT
CSLEQGWTEAFF
>TRBV7-9|many|13|TRBJ2-7|NA
TGTGCCAGCAGGAGGACAGATTCCTACGAGCAGTACTTC
CASRRTDSYEQYF
>TRBV6-5|few|15|TRBJ2-5|NA
TGTGCCAGCAGTTACTCGGCAGGGTACAAAGAGACCCAGTACTTC
CASSYSAGYKETQYF
>TRBV7-9|NA|15|TRBJ1-5|TRBD1
TGTGCCAGCAGCTTAGAGACAGGGGCCATTCAGCCCCAGCATTTT
CASSLETGAIQPQHF
>TRBV29-1|few|12|TRBJ2-3|NA
TGCAGCGTAGTCGAGGGCACAGATACGCAGTATTTT
CSVVEGTDTQYF
>TRBV20-1|NA|14|TRBJ2-7|NA
TGCAGTGCTATCCCCGGGCGATATCCCTACGAGCAGTACTTC
CSAIPGRYPYEQYF
>TRBV7-2|NA|16|TRBJ1-2|NA
TGTGCCAGCAGCTTCAACTCCGGCCCGGGAAGATATGGCTACACCTTC
CASSFNSGPGRYGYTF
>TRBV4-3|few|13|TRBJ2-2|NA
TGCGCCAGCAGCCAACTCGACTCCGGGGAGCTGTTTTTT
CASSQLDSGELFF
>TRBV5-1|few|16|TRBJ1-6|NA
TGCGCCAGCAGCTTGGCCGGGGCCAGCCGGAATTCACCCCTCCACTTT
CASSLAGASRNSPLHF
>TRBV5-5|few|13|TRBJ2-7|TRBD1
TGTGCCAGCAGCTACCCGGACAGGGCCGAGCAGTACTTC
CASSYPDRAEQYF
>TRBV29-1|NA|11|TRBJ2-6|NA
NA
CSVGQGARWAF
>TRBV28|NA|14|TRBJ2-7|TRBD2
TGTGCCAGCAGAAGTAGCGGGAGGAACTACGAGCAGTACTTC
CASRSSGRNYEQYF
>TRBV10-3|few|15|TRBJ1-5|NA
TGTGCCCCGGATCCCCCACTGTGTAGCAATCAGCCCCAGCATTTT
CAPDPPLCSNQPQHF
>TRBV5-1|NA|15|TRBJ1-1|TRBD1
TGCGCCAGCAGCTTCGGACAGGGGGTGTCCCTTGAAGCTTTCTTT
CASSFGQGVSLEAFF
>TRBV25-1|NA|13|TRBJ1-1|NA
TGTGCCAGCAAGGCCATGATGAACACTGAAGCTTTCTTT
CASKAMMNTEAFF
>TRBV6-6|NA|11|TRBJ1-4|TRBD1
TGTGCCAGCAGTGAAGTCCGGGACAGGGCTTTT
CASSEVRDRAF
>TRBV20-1|NA|13|TRBJ2-7|NA
TGCAGTGCTTTATTAGCGGTGGGGGCAGAGCAGTACTTC
CSALLAVGAEQYF
>TRBV24-1|NA|15|TRBJ2-5|NA
TGTGCCACCAGTGCTTACGGCGGGGTCCAAGAGACCCAGTACTTC
CATSAYGGVQETQYF
>TRBV19|many|14|TRBJ1-2|NA
TGTGCCAGTAGTACCCGGGACAATAAAAATGGCTACACCTTC
CASSTRDNKNGYTF
>TRBV10-3|few|16|TRBJ1-1|TRBD1
TGTGCCATCGGAAAAAGACAGGGAAGTCAGAACACTGAAGCTTTCTTT
CAIGKRQGSQNTEAFF
>TRBV10-3|many|14|TRBJ2-7|TRBD2
TGTGCCATCAGTGTTTCGGGAGGTAACTACGAGCAGTACTTC
CAISVSGGNYEQYF
>TRBV10-3|NA|17|TRBJ1-6|NA
TGTGCCATCAGTGACTTGCACGGTTCCGGACTGAATTCACCCCTCCACTTT
CAISDLHGSGLNSPLHF
>TRBV12-3/TRBV12-4|NA|12|TRBJ1-1|NA
TGTGTCAGCAGTTCCCAGGGAACTGAAGCTTTCTTT
CVSSSQGTEAFF
>TRBV7-9|many|15|TRBJ1-1|NA
TGTGCCAGCAGCTCACCCGAGACGGCGAACACTGAAGCTTTCTTT
CASSSPETANTEAFF
>TRBV9|NA|15|TRBJ2-2|TRBD2
TGTGCCAGCAGCGTTCGCGGGGGGGGCACCGGGGAGCTGTTTTTT
CASSVRGGGTGELFF
>TRBV5-1|NA|15|TRBJ1-5|NA
TGCGCCAGCAGCTTGGGTGGGGATCGCAATCAGCCCCAGCATTTT
CASSLGGDRNQPQHF
>TRBV13|few|15|TRBJ1-1|NA
TGTGCCAGCAGTTACTCGGGGGGTAAGGGAACTGAAGCTTTCTTT
CASSYSGGKGTEAFF
>TRBV29-1|NA|10|TRBJ1-2|TRBD1
TGCAGCGTAGACAGGGGGATGGGCACCTTC
CSVDRGMGTF
>TRBV10-3|NA|11|TRBJ2-2|NA
TGTGCCATCAGATTGACAGGGGAGCTGTTTTTT
CAIRLTGELFF
>TRBV7-8|many|16|TRBJ2-5|NA
TGTGCCAGCAGCTTCACAAGAATAAGGATCCAAGAGACCCAGTACTTC
CASSFTRIRIQETQYF
>TRBV11-3|NA|15|TRBJ2-7|TRBD1
TGTGCCAGCAGCTCCGACAGGGAATATGGCTACGAGCAGTACTTC
CASSSDREYGYEQYF
>TRBV5-1|NA|15|TRBJ1-5|NA
TGCGCCAGCAGGCGGGAGCCCGTTAGCAATCAGCCCCAGCATTTT
CASRREPVSNQPQHF
>TRBV7-3|NA|13|TRBJ1-1|NA
TGTGCCAGTTCCAACAGTGGGAACACTGAAGCTTTCTTT
CASSNSGNTEAFF
>TRBV29-1|many|14|TRBJ2-7|NA
TGCAGCGTTGAGGAGGACCCTAGCTCCTACGAGCAGTACTTC
CSVEEDPSSYEQYF
>TRBV7-9|many|16|TRBJ2-2|NA
TGTGCCAGCAGCGACACCGGGACGACGAACACCGGGGAGCTGTTTTTT
CASSDTGTTNTGELFF
>TRBV29-1|many|12|TRBJ1-1|NA
TGCAGCGCGGACCCCCTGGGGACTGAAGCTTTCTTT
CSADPLGTEAFF
>TRBV20-1|few|14|TRBJ1-1|NA
TGCAGTGCTCCCAGGGGAAGGGGGAACACTGAAGCTTTCTTT
CSAPRGRGNTEAFF
>TRBV10-3|NA|14|TRBJ2-5|NA
TGTGCCATCAGTGACAGCCGTGCAGGAAAGACCCAGTACTTC
CAISDSRAGKTQYF
>TRBV7-9|few|14|TRBJ1-5|NA
TGTGCCAGCAGCCCCGGACCCCTGGGTCAGCCCCAGCATTTT
CASSPGPLGQPQHF
>TRBV10-3|NA|16|TRBJ2-7|NA
TGTGCCATCAACAGGGGGGGAAGTGACCGCTCCTACGAGCAGTACTTC
CAINRGGSDRSYEQYF
>TRBV20-1|once|16|TRBJ2-5|TRBD1
TGCAGTGCTAGAGGTCGTTGGGGACAGGGTTCAGAGACCCAGTACTTC
CSARGRWGQGSETQYF
>TRBV15|NA|13|TRBJ1-4|NA
TGTGCCACCAGCAGAGGCCGTGGGGCGAAACTGTTTTTT
CATSRGRGAKLFF
>TRBV24-1|NA|15|TRBJ1-3|TRBD1
TGTGCCAATATTACAGGGGGCGCGTCTGGAAACACCATATATTTT
CANITGGASGNTIYF
>TRBV6-5|NA|14|TRBJ1-6|TRBD1
TGTGCCAGCAAACCAGGGGGCGACTATTCACCCCTCCACTTT
CASKPGGDYSPLHF
>TRBV19|NA|15|TRBJ2-7|NA
TGTGCCAGTAGTACCAGAACGACTACCCAGGGCGAGCAGTACTTC
CASSTRTTTQGEQYF
>TRBV12-3/TRBV12-4|NA|16|TRBJ2-5|NA
TGTGCCAGCAGTTTGGCCCGCTTAGCGATCCAAGAGACCCAGTACTTC
CASSLARLAIQETQYF
>TRBV7-2|NA|14|TRBJ1-2|NA
TGTGCCAGCAGCCCCCCGCCCGGGACCTATGGCTACACCTTC
CASSPPPGTYGYTF
>TRBV19|few|16|TRBJ1-1|NA
TGTGCCAGTAGTATAGTCCTCCCGGGAACCAACACTGAAGCTTTCTTT
CASSIVLPGTNTEAFF
>TRBV10-3|NA|14|TRBJ2-7|NA
TGTGCCATCCGCGGGACGGCGAGCTCCTACGAGCAGTACTTC
CAIRGTASSYEQYF
>TRBV10-2|once|15|TRBJ1-2|NA
TGCGCCAGCAGTGAGTGGCAGGGGAGAGGCTATGGCTACACCTTC
CASSEWQGRGYGYTF
>TRBV9|NA|15|TRBJ2-5|NA
TGTGCCAGCAGCGTAGAGGGGACATTACAAGAGACCCAGTACTTC
CASSVEGTLQETQYF